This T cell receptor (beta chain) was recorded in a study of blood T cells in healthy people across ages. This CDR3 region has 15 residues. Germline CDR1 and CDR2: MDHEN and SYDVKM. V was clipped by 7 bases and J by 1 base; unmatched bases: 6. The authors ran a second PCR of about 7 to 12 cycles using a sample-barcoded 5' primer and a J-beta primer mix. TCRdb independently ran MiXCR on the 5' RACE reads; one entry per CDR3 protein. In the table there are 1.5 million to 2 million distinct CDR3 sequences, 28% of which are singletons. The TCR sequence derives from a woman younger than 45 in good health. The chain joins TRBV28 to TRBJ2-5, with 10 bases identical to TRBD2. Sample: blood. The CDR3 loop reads CASTPQRGGQETQYF. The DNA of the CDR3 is TGTGCCAGCACTCCTCAGCGGGGGGGCCAAGAGACCCAGTACTTC.